This T cell receptor (beta chain) was sequenced during a study of blood T cell repertoires in COVID-19. Study as a whole: The origin of the acute and convalescent COVID-19 samples was the United States, Italy and Spain. In each case, the material was cDNA or gDNA derived from T cells, B-cell-depleted T cells, or PBMCs.

Germline CDR1 is SGDLS and CDR2 is YYNGEE. This CDR3 has 15 amino acids. Trimming cost V 4 bases and J 4 bases; bases outside gene matches: 8. TCRdb's table, derived via immunoSEQ multiplex PCR, lists solely in-frame clones and lacks some. The sample comprises 120,000 to 150,000 clones, roughly 81% of which are singletons, and 7% to 10% rests with the top ten. Material: peripheral blood. This chain uses TRBV9 with TRBJ1-1; TRBD1 matches 9 bases. The TCR sequence derives from a human donor with acute or convalescent COVID-19. The donor label of this sample is uncertain. The CDR3 DNA sequence: TGTGCCAGCAGCCTTACCACAGGGGGCGGCACTGAAGCTTTCTTT. Amino acid sequence: CASSLTTGGGTEAFF.